This TCR beta chain was sequenced during a study of shared clonotypes between healthy human individuals. Turning to the study itself: A couple of women and a few men aged 18 to 49 served as donors.

Study conclusions and caveats: An effect of sequencing depth on clonotype sharing among donors was expected.

In regard to this clone: Its antigen is unidentified.

The study ran the assay at deep level. Per the study methods: In the immunoSEQ data, sequences were junction-only and lacked quality scores, so filtering differed. The protocol was immunoSEQ multiplex PCR, while the TCRdb copy is restricted to in-frame clones and leaves out a portion. V and J calls and clone size are copied from that table; D and trimming were computed from the DNA. The sample yields nearly 2 million clones, over 85% seen once. CD45RO negativity and positive selection for CCR7 defined naive CD8 cells, a population that excluded terminally differentiated effector memory CD45RA+ cells. The TCR sequence derives from a man aged 18 to 35 in good health. Sequencing input: naive CD8+ T cells sorted from blood.

DNA for the CDR3: TGCGCCAGCAGCCAAGATGGCACCTCCCGAGAGACCCAGTACTTC. Its protein product is CASSQDGTSRETQYF. The rearrangement joins TRBV4-3 to TRBJ2-5; D call uncertain. Trimming removed 0 bases from V and 4 bases from J, with 12 bases in between. Germline CDR1 LGHNA, CDR2 YSLEER. The CDR3 contains 15 residues.